Below are 32 T cell receptor beta chains sequenced from a single sample in a study of CD8 T cells in ankylosing spondylitis. Study-wide results and limits: Typical of ankylosing spondylitis blood, it appeared, was a TCR beta motif of eight highly homologous variants.

MiXCR, applied by TCRdb to the 5' RACE reads, yields one record per CDR3 protein. Among around 490,000 distinct CDR3 sequences listed, about 5% were seen once. What these receptors recognize is not known. Sequencing used blood, either unsorted or a sorted T cell fraction (not recorded which). These receptors were collected from a male donor with ankylosing spondylitis.

This clonotype came up a few times. The V and J genes are TRBV4-2 and TRBJ2-5; 9 bases line up with TRBD2. Germline trimming cut 2 bases from V and 5 bases from J; bases unmatched to any gene: 0. Per germline, CDR1 LGHNA and CDR2 YNFKEQ. CDR3 size: 13 residues. CDR3 sequence reads: CASSQTSGETQYF. CDR3 in DNA: TGTGCCAGCAGCCAAACTAGCGGGGAGACCCAGTACTTC.

This clonotype turned up a few times. The chain links TRBV9 to TRBJ2-3; 7 bases are a match to TRBD2. The CDR3 is made up of 16 amino acids. Germline V lookup: CDR1 SGDLS, CDR2 YYNGEE. Germline trimming cut 0 bases from V and 2 bases from J; bases unmatched to any gene: 6. The CDR3 reads CASSVASGMFTDTQYF. CDR3 nucleotide sequence: TGTGCCAGCAGCGTAGCTAGCGGAATGTTCACAGATACGCAGTATTTT.

This clonotype was seen repeatedly, ten times or more. This chain joins TRBV9 and TRBJ1-1; D uncertain. The ends were cut back, 0 bases at V and 2 bases at J, with 5 bases in the middle. The CDR3 contains 13 residues. Germline V gene lookup returns CDR1 SGDLS and CDR2 YYNGEE. The CDR3 reads CASSVDYNTEAFF. CDR3 sequence (DNA): TGTGCCAGCAGCGTAGACTATAACACTGAAGCTTTCTTT.

This clonotype was counted at least ten times. The chain uses TRBV29-1 and TRBJ2-3; 10 nucleotides agree with TRBD2. The germline V gene has CDR1 SQVTM and CDR2 ANQGSEA. With 5 bases clipped from V and 6 bases from J, the junction kept 26 bases outside the gene matches. This CDR3 is built from 20 residues. CDR3 sequence: CSVLRGEVFKSGRAWDTQYF. The CDR3 coding sequence is TGCAGCGTTTTGCGAGGGGAGGTTTTTAAGAGCGGGAGGGCCTGGGATACGCAGTATTTT.

This clonotype was seen more than once but under ten times. The rearrangement links TRBV27 to TRBJ2-3; D possibly corresponds to TRBD1 (6 bases). Germline V gene sequence: CDR1 MNHEY, CDR2 SMNVEV (reference sequence). V was clipped by 6 bases and J by 2 bases, with 12 bases between them. The CDR3 extends over 14 amino acids. The CDR3: CASRMGHLTDTQYF. DNA of the CDR3: TGTGCCAGCAGAATGGGACACCTCACAGATACGCAGTATTTT.

This clonotype was counted between two and nine times. The chain couples TRBV9 to TRBJ2-5; 8 bases match TRBD2. V trimming: 2 bases; J trimming: 2 bases; junction bases outside the gene matches: 5. The CDR3 contains 15 residues. Germline CDR1 is SGDLS and CDR2 is YYNGEE. In nucleotides, the CDR3 is TGTGCCAGCAGCGTCCTAGGGACTAGGCAAGAGACCCAGTACTTC. Translated: CASSVLGTRQETQYF.

This chain's CDR3 is CASSLGSAAGNEQFF. The CDR3 DNA sequence: TGTGCCAGCAGTTTAGGTAGCGCCGCCGGCAATGAGCAGTTCTTC. The gene calls are TRBV12-3 or TRBV12-4 and TRBJ2-1; possible D gene TRBD2, 5 bases. Trimming left V 1 base short and J 6 bases short, with 13 bases between. The CDR3 is made up of 15 amino acids.

The chain is built from TRBV6-5 and TRBJ1-2; D might be TRBD1 (6 bases). Germline CDR1 reads MNHEY; CDR2 reads SVGAGI. The CDR3 is made up of 13 amino acids. Trimming stripped 4 bases from V and 2 bases from J, with 8 bases between. The CDR3 here is CASSSGHNYGYTF. DNA of the CDR3: TGTGCCAGCAGTTCGGGACACAACTATGGCTACACCTTC.

In its sample, this clonotype was seen a few times. The J gene is TRBJ2-7, the V gene TRBV7-2; 12 bases are a match to TRBD2. V was clipped by 5 bases and J by 0 bases; unmatched bases: 2. The germline gives CDR1 SGHTA, CDR2 FQGNSA. The CDR3 loop spans 15 amino acids. The CDR3 DNA reads as TGTGCCAGCAGCCGGACTAGCGGGGTCTCCTACGAGCAGTACTTC. It specifies CASSRTSGVSYEQYF.

This clonotype has a count of ten or more. The rearrangement joins TRBV10-3 to TRBJ2-1, with D possibly matching TRBD1 (5 bases). The V gene's germline CDR1 is ENHRY and CDR2 SYGVKD. Trimming took 8 bases from V and 9 from J, leaving 23 bases between them. This CDR3 is built from 15 residues. As DNA, the CDR3 is TGTGCCATCGGGGCGTCGCCGTATCGAGCTCTTGAGCAGTTCTTC. Its translation is CAIGASPYRALEQFF.

Points on this clonotype: A much larger clone lies one base from this, so it may be a read error. The chain has TRBV12-3 or TRBV12-4 and TRBJ2-7; D remains ambiguous. The CDR3 covers 13 residues. The CDR3 DNA reads as TGTGCCAGCCGTTTCCCAGACACCTACGAGCAGTACTTC. It specifies CASRFPDTYEQYF.

This clonotype was observed many times. V and J are TRBV6-2 or TRBV6-3 and TRBJ2-3; unclear D gene. The CDR3 runs 14 residues. With 4 bases removed from V and 5 bases from J, the gap between germline ends came to 13 bases. Germline-derived CDR1 and CDR2 are MNHEY and SVGEGT. CDR3 sequence (DNA): TGTGCCAGCAGTTCCCGTAGGGTCGGAGATACGCAGTATTTT. Translating it yields CASSSRRVGDTQYF.

This clonotype appeared a few times. This chain connects TRBV7-2 to TRBJ2-1, with TRBD1 identical over 8 bases. The J segment lost 8 bases and the V segment lost 3 bases, leaving 6 bases of the junction unmatched. The CDR3 covers 14 residues. Germline V gene sequence: CDR1 SGHTA, CDR2 FQGNSA. CDR3 sequence reads: CASSFGTGIYEQFF. DNA of the CDR3: TGTGCCAGCAGCTTCGGGACAGGAATTTATGAGCAGTTCTTC.

The chain links TRBV28 to TRBJ1-2; TRBD1 aligns across 9 bases. Per the germline V gene, CDR1 is MDHEN and CDR2 is SYDVKM. The length of the CDR3 is 15 residues. The V segment lost 5 bases and the J segment 5 bases; nucleotides outside the gene matches: 9. CDR3 nucleotide sequence: TGTGCCAGCAGTCCTCCCGGGACAGGGTATTATGGCTACACCTTC. It encodes CASSPPGTGYYGYTF.

This clonotype was seen at least ten times. The CDR3 reads CASSLSYGFGYTF. CDR3 nucleotides: TGTGCCAGCAGTCTCTCGTACGGTTTCGGCTACACCTTC. The rearrangement joins TRBV12-3 or TRBV12-4 to TRBJ1-2; D is ambiguous. The V and J ends lost 5 bases and 8 bases respectively, with 15 bases between them. The CDR3 totals 13 residues.

This clonotype was recorded many times. This chain connects TRBV4-3 to TRBJ2-1; D is perhaps TRBD1 or TRBD2 (5 bases each). Trimming left V 4 bases short and J 6 bases short, with 13 bases between. Germline V gives CDR1 LGHNA, CDR2 YSLEER. The CDR3 is made up of 14 amino acids. The CDR3 loop reads CASSLQRGVNEQFF. For the CDR3, the DNA is TGCGCCAGCAGCCTTCAGAGGGGTGTCAATGAGCAGTTCTTC.

In this sample, this clonotype turned up many times. This rearrangement joins TRBV28 to TRBJ2-3, with 11 bases matching TRBD2. J was trimmed by 12 bases and V by 3 bases; bases with no gene match: 8. Germline CDR1 is MDHEN and CDR2 is SYDVKM. The CDR3 runs to 14 residues. This CDR3 is CASSLAETSGIQYF. Written as DNA, the CDR3 is TGTGCCAGCAGTTTGGCCGAGACTAGCGGGATACAGTATTTT.

The rearrangement uses TRBV6-2 or TRBV6-3 and TRBJ2-6, with TRBD1 matching over 9 bases. The CDR3 covers 18 residues. The germline gives CDR1 MNHEY, CDR2 SVGEGT. V lost 5 bases and J lost 2; bases outside the gene matches: 10. The CDR3 spells CASSAPDRGVTGANVLTF. CDR3 coding DNA: TGTGCCAGCAGTGCCCCCGACAGGGGGGTCACTGGGGCCAACGTCCTGACTTTC.

This clonotype was recorded at least ten times. V and J are TRBV4-3 and TRBJ1-2, with D possibly matching TRBD1 (5 bases). This CDR3 is built from 15 residues. V was pared by 2 bases and J by 4 bases, with 14 bases between. In germline, CDR1 is LGHNA, CDR2 YSLEER. CDR3 in DNA: TGCGCCAGCAGCCAACGGGACCGATTCGCCTATGGCTACACCTTC. It translates to CASSQRDRFAYGYTF.

This clonotype occurred a few times. The genes are TRBV6-5 and TRBJ2-7, with 7 bases matching TRBD1. Trimming took 2 bases from V and 3 from J; bases not matched to a gene: 7. In germline, CDR1 is MNHEY, CDR2 SVGAGI. This CDR3 region has 15 residues. The CDR3 region has the DNA TGTGCCAGCAGTTACGTCCCAGGACAGGACTACGAGCAGTACTTC. Translating gives CASSYVPGQDYEQYF.

There are many counts of this clonotype. The chain has TRBV4-3 and TRBJ2-7; D gene uncertain. This CDR3 is built from 14 residues. V was trimmed by 0 bases and J by 7 bases, leaving 13 bases between them. Germline loops: CDR1 LGHNA, CDR2 YSLEER. The CDR3 sequence: CASSQDWSYGEQYF. The CDR3 DNA sequence: TGCGCCAGCAGCCAAGATTGGAGTTATGGGGAGCAGTACTTC.

V usage is TRBV12-3 or TRBV12-4 and J usage is TRBJ2-7; D is uncertain. This CDR3 spans 11 amino acids. The V gene lost 7 bases and the J gene lost 3 bases, with 7 bases spanning the gap. The DNA for the CDR3 is TGTGCCAGCAATTTTGGCTACGAGCAGTACTTC. The encoded protein is CASNFGYEQYF.

The rearrangement uses TRBV2 and TRBJ2-3; D gene unclear. Per germline, CDR1 SNHLY and CDR2 FYNNEI. The CDR3 totals 14 residues. V shed 4 bases and J shed 5 bases, with 13 bases lying between them. In nucleotides, the CDR3 is TGTGCCAGCAGTGTTGCTTGGTCGGGAGATACGCAGTATTTT. This sequence encodes CASSVAWSGDTQYF.

The chain combines TRBV7-6 with TRBJ2-5; D possibly corresponds to TRBD2 (5 bases). Germline V CDR1 and CDR2: SGHVS, FNYEAQ. The CDR3 has 15 amino acids. V lost 1 base and J lost 5, with 14 bases in between. CDR3 sequence reads: CASSLGGIGSETQYF. CDR3 coding DNA: TGTGCCAGCAGCTTAGGAGGGATTGGGAGTGAGACCCAGTACTTC.

This clonotype was seen many times. This chain uses TRBV5-1 with TRBJ2-3; D remains ambiguous. V lost 4 bases and J lost 1, with 4 bases in between. CDR3 size: 12 residues. Germline CDR1 SGHRS, CDR2 YFSETQ. CDR3: CASSEGTDTQYF. The CDR3 region has the DNA TGCGCCAGCAGCGAGGGCACAGATACGCAGTATTTT.

This clonotype was counted at least ten times. The chain carries TRBV5-1 and TRBJ2-1, with 8 positions matching TRBD2. Per germline, CDR1 SGHRS and CDR2 YFSETQ. J lost 1 base, V lost 7 bases, and 7 bases had no gene match. The CDR3 length is 15 residues. The DNA of the CDR3 is TGCGCCAGCGCGGGCGGGGGGATTTCCTACAATGAGCAGTTCTTC. It encodes CASAGGGISYNEQFF.

The table lists this clonotype with many counts. CDR3 residues: CASSLEVRAVNQPQHF. In DNA form, the CDR3 reads TGTGCCAGCAGCCTAGAGGTGAGGGCGGTCAATCAGCCCCAGCATTTT. The chain joins TRBV7-8 to TRBJ1-5; D gene uncertain. Germline V gives CDR1 SGHVS, CDR2 FQNEAQ. The CDR3 sequence is 16 residues long. V was cut by 5 bases and J by 3 bases, with 17 bases left in between. Filled out from reference TRBV7-8 and TRBJ1-5, the complete variable domain reads GAGVSQSPRYKVAKRGQDVALRCDPISGHVSLFWYQQALGQGPEFLTYFQNEAQLDKSGLPSDRFFAERPEGSVSTLKIQRTQQEDSAVYLCASSLEVRAVNQPQHFGDGTRLSIL.

The J gene is TRBJ1-2, the V gene TRBV4-2; D is perhaps TRBD1 (5 bases). Trimming removed 4 bases from V and 4 bases from J, with 19 bases in between. The CDR3 has 16 amino acids. In germline, CDR1 is LGHNA, CDR2 YNFKEQ. The CDR3, as DNA: TGTGCCAGCAGCCCCCTTTCCGGGGGTCTAGGCTATGGCTACACCTTC. Encoded protein: CASSPLSGGLGYGYTF.

This clonotype was seen many times. The CDR3 DNA reads as TGTGCCAGCAGCTTAGCCGCAGGGCGATCACCCCTCCACTTT. It specifies CASSLAAGRSPLHF. The V and J genes are TRBV11-2 and TRBJ1-6; D is perhaps TRBD1 (5 bases). The V end was cut by 1 base, the J end by 10 bases, with 11 bases between. The CDR3 has 14 amino acids. CDR1 and CDR2 (germline): SGHAT, FQNNGV.

This clonotype was seen many times. V gene TRBV5-1 combines with J gene TRBJ2-7; D not certain. V lost 2 bases and J 5 bases, leaving 14 bases between the germline ends. This CDR3 region has 14 residues. The germline V gene has CDR1 SGHRS and CDR2 YFSETQ. The CDR3 bases are TGCGCCAGCAGCTTCACCAACCCCCTCGACGAGCAGTACTTC. Encoded protein: CASSFTNPLDEQYF. The complete variable domain, with remaining parts taken from reference TRBV5-1 and TRBJ2-7, reads KAGVTQTPRYLIKTRGQQVTLSCSPISGHRSVSWYQQTPGQGLQFLFEYFSETQRNKGNFPGRFSGRQFSNSRSEMNVSTLELGDSALYLCASSFTNPLDEQYFGPGTRLTVT.

The sample holds many counts of this clonotype. The genes are TRBV15 and TRBJ1-5, with D uncertain. CDR3 length equals 13 residues. Germline CDR1 and CDR2: LNHNV and YYDKDF (reference sequence). V was shortened by 1 base and J by 11 bases, with 12 bases between the two germline ends. The CDR3 loop is CATSRVVGSSQHF. The CDR3, as DNA: TGTGCCACCAGCAGAGTAGTCGGGAGTTCCCAGCATTTT.

Ten or more counts support this clonotype. The gene calls are TRBV5-1 and TRBJ2-7; weak D call: TRBD1 (6 bases). The CDR3 spans 13 residues. CDR1 SGHRS and CDR2 YFSETQ come from the germline V gene. Trimming took off 0 bases at V and 6 bases at J, with 10 bases between the two ends. CDR3 bases: TGCGCCAGCAGCTTGGAGGGGGTAGGCGAGCAGTACTTC. Translation: CASSLEGVGEQYF.